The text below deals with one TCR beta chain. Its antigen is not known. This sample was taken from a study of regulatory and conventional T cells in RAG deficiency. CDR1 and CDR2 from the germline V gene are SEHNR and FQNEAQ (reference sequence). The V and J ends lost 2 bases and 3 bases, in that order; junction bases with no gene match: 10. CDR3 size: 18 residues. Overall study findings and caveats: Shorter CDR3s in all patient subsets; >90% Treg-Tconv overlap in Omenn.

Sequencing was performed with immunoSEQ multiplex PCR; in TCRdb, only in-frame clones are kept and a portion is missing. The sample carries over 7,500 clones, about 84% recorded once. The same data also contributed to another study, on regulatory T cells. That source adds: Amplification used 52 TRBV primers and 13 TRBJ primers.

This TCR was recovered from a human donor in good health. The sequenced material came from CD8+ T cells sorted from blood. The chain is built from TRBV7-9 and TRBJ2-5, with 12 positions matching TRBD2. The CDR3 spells CASSLMYASGRGEETQYF. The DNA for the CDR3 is TGTGCCAGCAGCTTAATGTACGCTAGCGGGAGGGGGGAAGAGACCCAGTACTTC.